This TCR beta chain comes out of a study of blood T cell repertoires in COVID-19. Study in general: The origin of the acute and convalescent COVID-19 samples was the United States, Italy and Spain. Nucleic acid was either cDNA or gDNA, and it came from T cells, B-cell-depleted T cells, or PBMCs.

The CDR3 covers 16 residues. CDR1 and CDR2 (germline): KGHDR, SFDVKD. V lost 3 bases, J lost 3 bases, and 16 bases lay in between. Authors' methods: Counts of nucleated cells, estimated from reference gene primer amplification, were obtained. The method was immunoSEQ multiplex PCR; TCRdb's version includes in-frame clones alone and lacks a portion of them. Clone size and V and J calls were adopted from that table, with D and trimming inferred from the DNA. The sample has 90,000 or so clones; 86% are singletons. The specimen was peripheral blood. This rearrangement joins TRBV24-1 to TRBJ2-5, with a possible D match to TRBD2 (5 bases). This TCR derives from a human donor in a cohort sampled during active COVID-19. The CDR3 sequence is CATSDLRTPREETQYF. CDR3 in DNA: TGTGCCACCAGTGATCTCCGGACGCCGAGGGAAGAGACCCAGTACTTC.